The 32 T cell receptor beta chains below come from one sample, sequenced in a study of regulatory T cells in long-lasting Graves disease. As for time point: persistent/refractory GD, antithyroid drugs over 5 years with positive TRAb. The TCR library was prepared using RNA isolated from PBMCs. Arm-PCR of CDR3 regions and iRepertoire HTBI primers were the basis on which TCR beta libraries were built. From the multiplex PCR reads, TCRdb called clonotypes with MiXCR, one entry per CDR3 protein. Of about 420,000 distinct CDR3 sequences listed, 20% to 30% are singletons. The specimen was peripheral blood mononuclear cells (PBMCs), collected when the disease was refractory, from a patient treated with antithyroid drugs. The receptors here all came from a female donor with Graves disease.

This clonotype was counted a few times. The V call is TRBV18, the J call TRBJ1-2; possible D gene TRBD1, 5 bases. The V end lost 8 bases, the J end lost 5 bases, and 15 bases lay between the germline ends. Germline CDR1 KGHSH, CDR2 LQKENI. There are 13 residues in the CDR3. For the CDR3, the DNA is TGTGCCAGCGGGGCAGGCGACCAGTATGGCTACACCTTC. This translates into CASGAGDQYGYTF.

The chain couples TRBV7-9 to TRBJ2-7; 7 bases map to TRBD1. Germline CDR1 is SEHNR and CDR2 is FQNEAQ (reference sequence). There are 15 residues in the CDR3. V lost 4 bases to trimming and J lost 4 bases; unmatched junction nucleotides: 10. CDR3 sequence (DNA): TGTGCCAGCAGCTCCCCCAGGACAGGAGTTTACGAGCAGTACTTC. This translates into CASSSPRTGVYEQYF.

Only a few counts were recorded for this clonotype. CDR3 bases: TGCAGCGTTGTAGTACAGCAAGAGACCCAGTACTTC. As protein: CSVVVQQETQYF. This chain joins TRBV29-1 and TRBJ2-5; D call uncertain. Germline CDR1 SQVTM, CDR2 ANQGSEA. CDR3 length: 12 residues. Trimming removed 4 bases at V and 2 bases at J, with 8 bases between.

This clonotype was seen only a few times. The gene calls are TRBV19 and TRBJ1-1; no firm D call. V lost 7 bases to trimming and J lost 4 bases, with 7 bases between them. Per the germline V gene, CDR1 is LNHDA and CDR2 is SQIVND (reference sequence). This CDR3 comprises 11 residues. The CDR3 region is CASTSGTEAFF. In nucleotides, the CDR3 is TGTGCCAGTACCTCGGGCACTGAAGCTTTCTTT.

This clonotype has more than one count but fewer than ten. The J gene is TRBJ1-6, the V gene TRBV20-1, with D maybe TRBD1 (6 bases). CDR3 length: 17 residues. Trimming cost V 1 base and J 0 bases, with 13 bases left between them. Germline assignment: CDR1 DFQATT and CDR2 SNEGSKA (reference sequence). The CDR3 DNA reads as TGCAGTGCTAGAGTGAACAGGGAAAGCTCCTATAATTCACCCCTCCACTTT. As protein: CSARVNRESSYNSPLHF.

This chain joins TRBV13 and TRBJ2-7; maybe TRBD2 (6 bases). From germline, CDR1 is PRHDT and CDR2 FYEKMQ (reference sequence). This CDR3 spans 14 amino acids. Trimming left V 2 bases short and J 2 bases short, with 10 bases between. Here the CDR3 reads CASSLRERTYEQYF. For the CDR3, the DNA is TGTGCCAGCAGCTTACGGGAGAGAACCTACGAGCAGTACTTC.

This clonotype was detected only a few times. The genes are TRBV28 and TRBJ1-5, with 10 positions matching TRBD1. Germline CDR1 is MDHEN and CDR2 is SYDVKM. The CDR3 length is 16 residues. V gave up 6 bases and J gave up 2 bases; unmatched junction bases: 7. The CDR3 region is CASSTRQGAGNQPQHF. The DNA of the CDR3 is TGTGCCAGCAGCACCCGACAGGGGGCTGGCAATCAGCCCCAGCATTTT.

The CDR3 sequence is CASSDPWGTFYGYTF. The DNA for the CDR3 is TGTGCCAGTAGCGACCCTTGGGGGACTTTCTATGGCTACACCTTC. The V call is TRBV19, the J call TRBJ1-2; a possible D gene is TRBD1 (5 bases). CDR1 and CDR2 (germline): LNHDA, SQIVND (reference sequence). Deletions cut 6 bases from V and 4 bases from J, with 18 bases between. The CDR3 runs to 15 residues.

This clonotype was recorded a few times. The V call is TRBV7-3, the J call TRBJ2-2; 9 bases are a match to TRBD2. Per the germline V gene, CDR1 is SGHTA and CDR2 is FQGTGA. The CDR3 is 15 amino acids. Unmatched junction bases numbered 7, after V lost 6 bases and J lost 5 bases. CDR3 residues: CASSHGAGGTGELFF. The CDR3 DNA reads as TGTGCCAGCAGTCACGGCGCGGGAGGGACCGGGGAGCTGTTTTTT.

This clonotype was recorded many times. The CDR3 protein is CASSSPGTGGAPSSSPLHF. The CDR3 DNA follows: TGTGCCAGCAGTTCCCCCGGGACAGGGGGCGCGCCTTCAAGTTCACCCCTCCACTTT. The genes are TRBV28 and TRBJ1-6; 12 nucleotides line up with TRBD1. The CDR3 is made up of 19 amino acids. The germline gives CDR1 MDHEN, CDR2 SYDVKM. With V trimmed by 4 bases and J by 9 bases, 16 bases remained unmatched.

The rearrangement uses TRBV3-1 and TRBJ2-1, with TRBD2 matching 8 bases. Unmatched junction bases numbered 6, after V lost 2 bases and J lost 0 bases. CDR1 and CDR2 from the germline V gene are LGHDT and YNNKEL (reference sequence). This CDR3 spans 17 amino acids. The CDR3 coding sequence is TGTGCCAGCAGCCAACCGGGAGGGCCCCTCTCCTACAATGAGCAGTTCTTC. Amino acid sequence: CASSQPGGPLSYNEQFF.

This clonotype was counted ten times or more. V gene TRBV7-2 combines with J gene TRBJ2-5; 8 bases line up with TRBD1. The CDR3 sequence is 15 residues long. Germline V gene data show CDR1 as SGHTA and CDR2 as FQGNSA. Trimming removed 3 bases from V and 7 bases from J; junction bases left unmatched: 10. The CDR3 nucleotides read TGTGCCAGCAGCTTCTCAACCGGGACAGGTGGGACCCAGTACTTC. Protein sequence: CASSFSTGTGGTQYF.

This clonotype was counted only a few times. The CDR3 reads CASSYRGIQSYEQYF. CDR3 nucleotide sequence: TGTGCCAGCAGTTATAGGGGAATACAGTCCTACGAGCAGTACTTC. V gene TRBV6-2 or TRBV6-3 combines with J gene TRBJ2-7; possible D gene TRBD1, 5 bases. This CDR3 is built from 15 residues. CDR1 MNHEY and CDR2 SVGEGT come from the germline V gene. V lost 3 bases and J 1 base, leaving 13 bases between the germline ends.

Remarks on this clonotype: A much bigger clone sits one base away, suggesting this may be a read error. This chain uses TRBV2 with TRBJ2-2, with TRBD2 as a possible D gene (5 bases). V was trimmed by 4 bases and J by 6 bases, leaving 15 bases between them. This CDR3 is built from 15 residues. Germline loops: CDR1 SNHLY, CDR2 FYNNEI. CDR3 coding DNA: TGTGCCAGCAGTGCGGGGAGAGGGCCATCCGGGGAGCTGTTTTTT. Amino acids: CASSAGRGPSGELFF.

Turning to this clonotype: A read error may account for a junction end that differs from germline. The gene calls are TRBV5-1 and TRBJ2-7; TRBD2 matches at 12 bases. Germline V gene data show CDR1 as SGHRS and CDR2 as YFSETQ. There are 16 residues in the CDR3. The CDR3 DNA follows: TGCGCCAGCAGCGCCATGACTAGCGGGAGCTCCTGCGAGCAGTACTTC. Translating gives CASSAMTSGSSCEQYF.

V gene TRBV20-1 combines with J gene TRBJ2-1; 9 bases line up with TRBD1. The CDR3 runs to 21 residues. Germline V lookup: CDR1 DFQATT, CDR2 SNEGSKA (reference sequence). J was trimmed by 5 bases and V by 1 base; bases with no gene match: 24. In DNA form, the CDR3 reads TGCAGTGCTAGAGGGGGGACAGGGAGGGATCGAGGACCACCGGGACACAATGAGCAGTTCTTC. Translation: CSARGGTGRDRGPPGHNEQFF.

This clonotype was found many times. The CDR3 nucleotides read TGTGCCAGTAGTAATCGCGCGGGACCGTACGAGCAGTACTTC. Translating gives CASSNRAGPYEQYF. The chain couples TRBV19 to TRBJ2-7; a weak D match, TRBD2 (6 bases). CDR1 and CDR2 from the germline V gene are LNHDA and SQIVND (reference sequence). The length of the CDR3 is 14 residues. Trimming shortened V by 4 bases and J by 4 bases, and 14 bases separated the two germline ends.

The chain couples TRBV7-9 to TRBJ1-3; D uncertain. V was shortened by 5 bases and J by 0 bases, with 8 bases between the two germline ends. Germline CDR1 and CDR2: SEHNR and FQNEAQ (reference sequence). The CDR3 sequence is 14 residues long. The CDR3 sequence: CASSAAPSGNTIYF. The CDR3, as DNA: TGTGCCAGCAGCGCGGCGCCCTCTGGAAACACCATATATTTT.

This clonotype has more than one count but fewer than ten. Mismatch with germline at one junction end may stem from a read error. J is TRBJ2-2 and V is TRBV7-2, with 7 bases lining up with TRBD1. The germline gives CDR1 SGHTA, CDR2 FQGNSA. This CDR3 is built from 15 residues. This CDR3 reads CASGFSRGFTGELFF. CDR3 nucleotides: TGTGCCAGCGGCTTTTCCAGGGGGTTCACCGGGGAGCTGTTTTTT.

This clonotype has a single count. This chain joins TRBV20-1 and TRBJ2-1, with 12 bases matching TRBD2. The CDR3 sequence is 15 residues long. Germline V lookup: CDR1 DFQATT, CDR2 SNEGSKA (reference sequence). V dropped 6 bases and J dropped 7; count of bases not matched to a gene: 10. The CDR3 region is CSAGGRTSGTNEQFF. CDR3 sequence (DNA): TGCAGTGCCGGAGGGAGGACTAGCGGGACGAATGAGCAGTTCTTC.

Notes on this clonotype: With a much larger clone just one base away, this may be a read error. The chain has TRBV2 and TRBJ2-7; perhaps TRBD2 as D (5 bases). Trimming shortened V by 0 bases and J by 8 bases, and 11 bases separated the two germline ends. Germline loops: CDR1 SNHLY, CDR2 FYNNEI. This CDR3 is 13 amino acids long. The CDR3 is CASSEAEGHKQYF. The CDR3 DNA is TGTGCCAGCAGTGAAGCAGAGGGCCACAAGCAGTACTTC.

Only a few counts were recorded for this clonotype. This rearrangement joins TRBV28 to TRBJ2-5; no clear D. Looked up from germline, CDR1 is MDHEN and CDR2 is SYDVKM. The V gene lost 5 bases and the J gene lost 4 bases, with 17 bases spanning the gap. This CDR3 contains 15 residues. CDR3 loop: CASSLSRVSGETQYF. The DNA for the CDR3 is TGTGCCAGCAGTCTCTCCCGGGTGTCCGGAGAGACCCAGTACTTC.

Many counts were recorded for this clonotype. CDR3 loop: CASTWSGGRRDYGYTF. In nucleotides, the CDR3 is TGTGCCAGCACATGGAGTGGGGGGCGCAGGGACTATGGCTACACCTTC. The rearrangement links TRBV28 to TRBJ1-2, with D tentatively TRBD1 (6 bases). The germline V gene encodes CDR1 MDHEN and CDR2 SYDVKM. V was pared by 7 bases and J by 3 bases, with 21 bases between. This CDR3 is built from 16 residues.

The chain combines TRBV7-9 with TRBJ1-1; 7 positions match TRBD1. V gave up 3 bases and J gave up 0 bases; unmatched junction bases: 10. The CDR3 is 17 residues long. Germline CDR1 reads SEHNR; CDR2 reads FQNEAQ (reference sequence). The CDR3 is CASSFGTFRGLNTEAFF. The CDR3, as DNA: TGTGCCAGCAGCTTTGGAACCTTCAGGGGGTTGAACACTGAAGCTTTCTTT.

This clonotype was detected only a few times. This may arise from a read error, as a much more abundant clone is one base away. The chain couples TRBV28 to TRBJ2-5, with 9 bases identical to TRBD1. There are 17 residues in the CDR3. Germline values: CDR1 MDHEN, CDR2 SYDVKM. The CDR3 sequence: CASSRTGALKLGETLYF. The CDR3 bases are TGTGCCAGCAGTAGGACAGGGGCGTTAAAACTTGGAGAGACCCTGTACTTC.

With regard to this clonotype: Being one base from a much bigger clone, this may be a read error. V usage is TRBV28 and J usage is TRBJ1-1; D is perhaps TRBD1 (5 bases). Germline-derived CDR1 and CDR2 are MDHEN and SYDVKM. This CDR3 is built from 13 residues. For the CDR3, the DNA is TGTGCCAGCAGTGGGGGGGGTGCCACTGGAGCTTTCTTT. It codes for CASSGGGATGAFF.

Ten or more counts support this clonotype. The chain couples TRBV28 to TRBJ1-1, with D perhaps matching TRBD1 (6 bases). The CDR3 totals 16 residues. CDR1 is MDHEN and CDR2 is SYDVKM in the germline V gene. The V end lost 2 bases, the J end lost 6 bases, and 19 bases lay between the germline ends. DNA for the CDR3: TGTGCCAGCAGTTTAAGCATCCAAGTAGGGGGACCTGAAGCTTTCTTT. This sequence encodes CASSLSIQVGGPEAFF.

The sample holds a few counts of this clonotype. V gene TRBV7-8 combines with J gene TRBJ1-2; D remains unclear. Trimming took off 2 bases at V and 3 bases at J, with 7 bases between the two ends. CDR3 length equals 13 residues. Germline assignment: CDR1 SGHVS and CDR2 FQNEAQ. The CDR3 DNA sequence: TGTGCCAGCAGCTTAAAGGTGGACTATGGCTACACCTTC. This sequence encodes CASSLKVDYGYTF.

The CDR3 loop is CASSPFVAGNTGELFF. The DNA for the CDR3 is TGTGCCAGCAGCCCCTTTGTGGCAGGGAACACCGGGGAGCTGTTTTTT. The chain employs TRBV7-3 and TRBJ2-2; no reliable D call. CDR1 and CDR2 (germline): SGHTA, FQGTGA. Deletions cut 5 bases from V and 1 base from J, with 14 bases between. CDR3 length: 16 residues.

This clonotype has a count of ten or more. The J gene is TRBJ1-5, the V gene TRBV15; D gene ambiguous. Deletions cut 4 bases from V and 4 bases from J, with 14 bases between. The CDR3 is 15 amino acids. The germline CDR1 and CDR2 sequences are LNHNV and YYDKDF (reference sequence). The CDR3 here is CATSKEFPSNQPQHF. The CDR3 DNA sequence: TGTGCCACCAGCAAAGAATTCCCGTCAAATCAGCCCCAGCATTTT.

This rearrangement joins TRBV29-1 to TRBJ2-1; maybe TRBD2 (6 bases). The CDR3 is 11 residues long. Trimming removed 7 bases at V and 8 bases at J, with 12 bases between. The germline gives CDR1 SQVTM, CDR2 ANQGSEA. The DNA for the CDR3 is TGCAGCGCGGTCGGGAGACATGAGCAGTTCTTC. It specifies CSAVGRHEQFF.

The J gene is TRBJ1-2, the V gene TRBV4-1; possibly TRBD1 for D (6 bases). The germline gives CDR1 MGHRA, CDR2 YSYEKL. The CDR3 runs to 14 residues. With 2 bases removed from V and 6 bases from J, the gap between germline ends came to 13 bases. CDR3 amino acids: CASSQTGANNGYTF. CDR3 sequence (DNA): TGCGCCAGCAGCCAAACGGGGGCGAATAATGGCTACACCTTC.